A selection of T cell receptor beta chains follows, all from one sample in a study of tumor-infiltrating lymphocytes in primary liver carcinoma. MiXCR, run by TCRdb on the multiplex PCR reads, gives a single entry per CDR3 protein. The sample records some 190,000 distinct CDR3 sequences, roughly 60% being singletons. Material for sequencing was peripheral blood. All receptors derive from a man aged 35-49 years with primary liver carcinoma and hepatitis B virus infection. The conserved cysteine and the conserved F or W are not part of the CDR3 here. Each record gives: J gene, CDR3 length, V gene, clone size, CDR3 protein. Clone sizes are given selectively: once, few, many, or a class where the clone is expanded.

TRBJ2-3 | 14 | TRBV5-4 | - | ASSFGGTGNSDTQY
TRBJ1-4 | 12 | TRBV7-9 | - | TSSFGATNEKLF
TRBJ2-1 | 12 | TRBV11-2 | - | ASSQTSVYNERF
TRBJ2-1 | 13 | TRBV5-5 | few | ASSFLREGRNEQF
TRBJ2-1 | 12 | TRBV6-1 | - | ASSAIGSYNEQF
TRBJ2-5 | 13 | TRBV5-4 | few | ASSMTSGIGETQY
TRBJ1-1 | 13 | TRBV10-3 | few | AISMGTAMNTEAF
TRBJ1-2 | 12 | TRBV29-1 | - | SVDREGRGYDYT
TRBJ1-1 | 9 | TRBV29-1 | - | SVHRLGGAS
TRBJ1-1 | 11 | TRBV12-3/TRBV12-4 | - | ASRPTGNTEAF
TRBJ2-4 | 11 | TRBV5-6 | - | ASSVRTRRIQY
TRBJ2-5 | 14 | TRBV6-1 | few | ASSEASRTSLETQY
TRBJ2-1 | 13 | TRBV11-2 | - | ASMPLADLHNEQF
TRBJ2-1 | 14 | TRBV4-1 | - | ASSERGVSSYNEQC
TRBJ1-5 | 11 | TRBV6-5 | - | ASRADPGQPQH
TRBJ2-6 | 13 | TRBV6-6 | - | GSSPTGSGANVLT
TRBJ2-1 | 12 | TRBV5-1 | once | ASSALAGGGEQF
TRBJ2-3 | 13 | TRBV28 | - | ASIETGLNADTQY
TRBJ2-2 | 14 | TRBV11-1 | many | ASSLVSQGSTGELF
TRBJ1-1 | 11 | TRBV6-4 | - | ASSDSDGGKAF
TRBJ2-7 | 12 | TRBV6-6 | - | ASSTAHRTYEQY
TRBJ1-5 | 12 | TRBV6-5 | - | ASSYAGDDQPQH
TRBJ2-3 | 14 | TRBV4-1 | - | ASSQRSGVDTDTQY
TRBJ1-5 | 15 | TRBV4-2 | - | ASSYGRDRGENQPQH
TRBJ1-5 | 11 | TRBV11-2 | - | ASASQADQPQH
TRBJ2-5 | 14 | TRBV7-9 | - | ASSSDPGLASETQY
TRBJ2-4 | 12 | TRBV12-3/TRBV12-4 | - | ASSPWGDKNIQY
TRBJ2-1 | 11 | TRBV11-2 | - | ASSLIAGDGQF
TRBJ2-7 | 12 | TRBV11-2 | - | ASAGEQGAREQY
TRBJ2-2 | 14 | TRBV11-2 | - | ASSLDRGSDTGELF
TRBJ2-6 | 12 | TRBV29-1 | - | SVEGEPGANVLT
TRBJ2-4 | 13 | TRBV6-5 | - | GSSSPGQGMNIQY
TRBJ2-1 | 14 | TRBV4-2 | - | ASNQETSGPYNEQF
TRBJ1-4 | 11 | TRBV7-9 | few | ASSYTGNEKLF
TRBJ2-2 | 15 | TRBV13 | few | ASSAGLAGGDTGELF
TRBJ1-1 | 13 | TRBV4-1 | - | ASSEGGGGNTEAF
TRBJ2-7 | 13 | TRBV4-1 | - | ASSQENGFKHEQY
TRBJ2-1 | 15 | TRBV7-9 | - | ASSLGEWSEGYNEQF
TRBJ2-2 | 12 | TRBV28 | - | ASIPRTVVGELF
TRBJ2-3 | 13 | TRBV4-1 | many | ASSQAGTAGDTQY